This TCR beta chain is from a study of early T cells in non-severe SARS-CoV-2 infection. About the research overall: Bulk RNA taken from unsorted whole blood was sequenced, leaving chains unpaired. Study-wide results and limits: VDJdb matching skewed toward anti-spike CD8 responses, missing private and CD4 specificities.

The table lists this clonotype with many counts. The target antigen is unknown. Sequence at one end of the junction differs from germline and may be a read error. CDR3 length equals 12 residues. Germline CDR1 reads SSHAT; CDR2 reads FNYEAQ (reference sequence). Unique molecular identifiers were attached to individual cDNA molecules. TCRdb re-called the 5' RACE reads with MiXCR, one entry per CDR3 protein. The sample gives about 61,000 distinct CDR3 sequences, about a tenth of which show up once; 1.5% to 2% is in the top ten. This TCR derives from an adult who was a healthcare worker with PCR-confirmed SARS-CoV-2 infection or an uninfected control (not recorded which). Material: whole blood. The V and J genes are TRBV7-7 and TRBJ1-5, with D uncertain. The CDR3, as DNA: TGTGCTAGCAGCTTAGGATATCAGCCCCAGCATTTT. It encodes CASSLGYQPQHF.